Many counts were recorded for the clone carrying this TCR beta chain. The target antigen is unknown. This specimen comes from a study of T cells after yellow fever vaccination. General study points: A secondary response was less intense yet reached its peak sooner, at day 5 versus 15.

Germline-derived CDR1 and CDR2 are SEHNR and FQNEAQ (reference sequence). The length of the CDR3 is 12 residues. Trimming removed 6 bases from V and 10 bases from J, with 12 bases in between. Researchers made TCR cDNA using 5'RACE template switching, and this step added a universal primer site and UMIs. TCRdb used MiXCR to reprocess the 5' RACE reads, holding one entry per CDR3 protein. Of about 120,000 distinct CDR3 sequences in the sample, around 8% are singletons; the top ten hold about 25%. This chain joins TRBV7-9 and TRBJ1-4; TRBD1 is a possible D gene (5 bases). The receptor comes from a man under 40 who received the YFV17D yellow fever vaccine. The material was CD8+ T cells sorted from PBMCs, obtained 45 days after the yellow fever booster vaccination. CDR3 residues: CASSGGGVKLFF. CDR3 DNA sequence: TGTGCCAGCAGTGGCGGGGGTGTAAAACTGTTTTTT.